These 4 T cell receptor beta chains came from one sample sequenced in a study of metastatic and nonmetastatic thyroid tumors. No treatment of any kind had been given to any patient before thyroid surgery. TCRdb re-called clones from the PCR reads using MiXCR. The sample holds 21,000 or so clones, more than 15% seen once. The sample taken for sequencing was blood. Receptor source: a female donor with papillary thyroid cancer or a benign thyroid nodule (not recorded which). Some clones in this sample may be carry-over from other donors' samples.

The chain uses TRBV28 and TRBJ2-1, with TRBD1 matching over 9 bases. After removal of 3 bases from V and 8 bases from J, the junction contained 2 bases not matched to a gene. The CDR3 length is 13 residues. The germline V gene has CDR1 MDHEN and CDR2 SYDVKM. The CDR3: CASSLGDRDEQFF. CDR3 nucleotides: TGTGCCAGCAGTTTGGGGGACAGGGATGAGCAGTTCTTC.

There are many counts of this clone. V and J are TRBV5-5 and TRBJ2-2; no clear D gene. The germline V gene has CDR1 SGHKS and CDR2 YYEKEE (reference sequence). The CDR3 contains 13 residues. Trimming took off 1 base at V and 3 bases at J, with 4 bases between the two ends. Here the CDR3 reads CASSLTDTGELFF. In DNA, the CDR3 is TGTGCCAGCAGCTTGACAGACACCGGGGAGCTGTTTTTT.

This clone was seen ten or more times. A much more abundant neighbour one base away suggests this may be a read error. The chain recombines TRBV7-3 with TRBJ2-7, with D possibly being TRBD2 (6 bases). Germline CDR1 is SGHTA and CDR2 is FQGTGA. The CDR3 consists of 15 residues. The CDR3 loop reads CAGSLGGSGIYEQYF. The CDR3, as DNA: TGTGCCGGCAGCTTGGGAGGTAGCGGAATCTACGAGCAGTACTTC.

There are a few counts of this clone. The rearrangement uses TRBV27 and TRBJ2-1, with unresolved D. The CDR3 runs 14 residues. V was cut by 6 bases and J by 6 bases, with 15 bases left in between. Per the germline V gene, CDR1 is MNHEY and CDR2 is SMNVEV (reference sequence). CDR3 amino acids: CASSSGNVPNEQFF. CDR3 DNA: TGTGCCAGCAGCTCCGGAAACGTCCCCAATGAGCAGTTCTTC.